This T cell receptor beta chain appears in the sequencing data of a study of blood T cell repertoires in COVID-19. The CDR3 is 11 amino acids. Trimming left V 1 base short and J 6 bases short, with 3 bases between. CDR1 is MDHEN and CDR2 is SYDVKM in the germline V gene. The assay was immunoSEQ multiplex PCR, and TCRdb's table has in-frame clones only and misses some. The repertoire holds approximately 150,000 clones, about 80% seen once, with around 1.4% in the top ten. The source is a human donor in a cohort sampled during active COVID-19. This sequence joins TRBV28 and TRBJ1-1; unclear D gene. The sample was peripheral blood. CDR3 sequence reads: CASSLLAEAFF. The CDR3 nucleotides are TGTGCCAGCAGTTTATTAGCTGAAGCTTTCTTT.